This T cell receptor (beta chain) came from a study of cytomegalovirus exposure and HLA in healthy donors. Study-wide context: According to later analysis, the same platform produced the 120 validation and several hundred first-cohort repertoires.

CDR3 length: 19 residues. After removal of 4 bases from V and 3 bases from J, the junction contained 17 bases not matched to a gene. Germline V gene sequence: CDR1 SGHRS, CDR2 YFSETQ. While the first cohort had over 650 subjects, the donors belonged to the separate validation cohort of about 130 subjects. Study findings and constraints: Confirmation in vitro established that a few CMV-associated chains were specific for CMV antigens. Most TCRs appeared rarely, but some public TCRs recurred in many donors.

Turning to this clone: Its specificity is unknown.

Assay: immunoSEQ multiplex PCR; the TCRdb copy retains only in-frame clones and omits some. Altogether about 280,000 clones are present, over 75% being singletons, with the ten largest covering roughly 0.93%. The genes are TRBV5-1 and TRBJ2-3, with 10 nucleotides matching TRBD1. The origin of this receptor is a woman between 18 and 29 years old in good health and CMV-seronegative. Sequencing used PBMCs. The CDR3 DNA sequence: TGCGCCAGCAGCCCCTGGACAGGGGGGCTGGGTAGTGTTACAGATACGCAGTATTTT. Encoded protein: CASSPWTGGLGSVTDTQYF.